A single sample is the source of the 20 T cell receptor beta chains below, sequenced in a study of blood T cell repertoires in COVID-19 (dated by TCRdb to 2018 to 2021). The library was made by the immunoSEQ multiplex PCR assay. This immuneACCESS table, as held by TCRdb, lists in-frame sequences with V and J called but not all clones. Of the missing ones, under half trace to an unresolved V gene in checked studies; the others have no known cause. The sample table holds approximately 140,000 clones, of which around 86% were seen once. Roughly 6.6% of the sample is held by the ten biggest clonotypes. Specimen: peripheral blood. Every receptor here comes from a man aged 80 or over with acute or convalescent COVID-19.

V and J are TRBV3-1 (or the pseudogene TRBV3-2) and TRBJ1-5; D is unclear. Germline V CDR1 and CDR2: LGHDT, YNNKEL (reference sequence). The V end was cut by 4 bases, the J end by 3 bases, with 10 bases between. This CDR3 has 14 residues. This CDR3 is CASSPDFNNQPQHF. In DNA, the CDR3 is TGTGCCAGCAGCCCCGACTTCAACAATCAGCCCCAGCATTTT.

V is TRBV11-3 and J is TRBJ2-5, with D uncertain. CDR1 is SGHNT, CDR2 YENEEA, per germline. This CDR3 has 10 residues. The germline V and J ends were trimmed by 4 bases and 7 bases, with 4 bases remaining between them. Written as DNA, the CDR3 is TGTGCCAGCAGCTCCCTGACCCAGTACTTC. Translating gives CASSSLTQYF.

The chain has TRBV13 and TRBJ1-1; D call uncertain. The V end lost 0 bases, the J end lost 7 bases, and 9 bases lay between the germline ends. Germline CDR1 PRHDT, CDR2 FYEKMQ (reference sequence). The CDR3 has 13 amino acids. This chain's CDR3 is CASSLGLGLEAFF. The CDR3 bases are TGTGCCAGCAGCTTAGGCCTTGGACTTGAAGCTTTCTTT.

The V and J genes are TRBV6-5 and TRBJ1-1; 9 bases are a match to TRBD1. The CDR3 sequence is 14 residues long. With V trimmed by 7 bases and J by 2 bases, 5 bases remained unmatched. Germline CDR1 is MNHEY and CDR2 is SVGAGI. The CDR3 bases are TGTGCCAGCAAACGGACAGGGGTAAACACTGAAGCTTTCTTT. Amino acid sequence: CASKRTGVNTEAFF.

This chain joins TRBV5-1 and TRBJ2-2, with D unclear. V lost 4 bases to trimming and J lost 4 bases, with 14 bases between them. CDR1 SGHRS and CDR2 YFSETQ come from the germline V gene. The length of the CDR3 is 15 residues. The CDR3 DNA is TGCGCCAGCAGCCTGGTTCAGTCATTCACCGGGGAGCTGTTTTTT. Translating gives CASSLVQSFTGELFF.

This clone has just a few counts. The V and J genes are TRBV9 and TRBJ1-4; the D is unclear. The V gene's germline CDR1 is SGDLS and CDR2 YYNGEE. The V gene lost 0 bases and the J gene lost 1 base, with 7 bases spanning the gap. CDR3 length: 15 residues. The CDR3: CASSVGPGTNEKLFF. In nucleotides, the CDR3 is TGTGCCAGCAGCGTAGGCCCCGGAACTAATGAAAAACTGTTTTTT.

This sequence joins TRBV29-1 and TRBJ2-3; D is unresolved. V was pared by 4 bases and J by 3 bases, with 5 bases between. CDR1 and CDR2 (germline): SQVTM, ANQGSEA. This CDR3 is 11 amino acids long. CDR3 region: CSVGGTDTQYF. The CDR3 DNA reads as TGCAGCGTTGGAGGTACAGATACGCAGTATTTT.

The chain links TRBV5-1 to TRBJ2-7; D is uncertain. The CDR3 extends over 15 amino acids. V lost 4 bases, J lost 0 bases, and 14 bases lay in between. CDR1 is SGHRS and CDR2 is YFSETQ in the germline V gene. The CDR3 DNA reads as TGCGCCAGCAGCCCACCTGGGCGCAGCTCCTACGAGCAGTACTTC. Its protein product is CASSPPGRSSYEQYF.

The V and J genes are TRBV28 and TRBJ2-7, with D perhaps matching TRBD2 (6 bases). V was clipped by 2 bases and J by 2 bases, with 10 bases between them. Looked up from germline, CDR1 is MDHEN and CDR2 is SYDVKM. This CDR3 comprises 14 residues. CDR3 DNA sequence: TGTGCCAGCAGTTTACCGGGACTTCCCTACGAGCAGTACTTC. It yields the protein CASSLPGLPYEQYF. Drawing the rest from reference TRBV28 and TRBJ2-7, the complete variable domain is DVKVTQSSRYLVKRTGEKVFLECVQDMDHENMFWYRQDPGLGLRLIYFSYDVKMKEKGDIPEGYSVSREKKERFSLILESASTNQTSMYLCASSLPGLPYEQYFGPGTRLTVT.

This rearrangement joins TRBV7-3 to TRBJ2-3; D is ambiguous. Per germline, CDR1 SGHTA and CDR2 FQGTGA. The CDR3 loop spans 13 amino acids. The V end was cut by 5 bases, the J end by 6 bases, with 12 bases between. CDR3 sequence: CASSVNPGDTQYF. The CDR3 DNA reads TGTGCCAGCAGCGTCAACCCCGGGGATACGCAGTATTTT.

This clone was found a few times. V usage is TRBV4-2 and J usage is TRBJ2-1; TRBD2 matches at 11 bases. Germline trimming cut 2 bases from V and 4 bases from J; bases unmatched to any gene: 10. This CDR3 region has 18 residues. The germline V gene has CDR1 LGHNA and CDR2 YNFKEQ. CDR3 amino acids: CASSQQIAGGPGYNEQFF. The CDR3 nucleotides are TGTGCCAGCAGCCAACAAATAGCGGGAGGGCCCGGGTACAATGAGCAGTTCTTC.

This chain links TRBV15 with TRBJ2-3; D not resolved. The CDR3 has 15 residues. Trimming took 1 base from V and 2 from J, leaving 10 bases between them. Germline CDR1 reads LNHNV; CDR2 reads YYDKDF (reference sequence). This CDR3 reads CATSRAQAVTDTQYF. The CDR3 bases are TGTGCCACCAGCAGAGCCCAAGCTGTCACAGATACGCAGTATTTT.

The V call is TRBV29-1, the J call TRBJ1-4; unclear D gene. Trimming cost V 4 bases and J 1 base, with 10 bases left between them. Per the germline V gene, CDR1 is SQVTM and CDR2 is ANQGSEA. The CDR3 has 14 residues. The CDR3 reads CSVGEGVTNEKLFF. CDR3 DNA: TGCAGCGTTGGGGAGGGTGTAACTAATGAAAAACTGTTTTTT.

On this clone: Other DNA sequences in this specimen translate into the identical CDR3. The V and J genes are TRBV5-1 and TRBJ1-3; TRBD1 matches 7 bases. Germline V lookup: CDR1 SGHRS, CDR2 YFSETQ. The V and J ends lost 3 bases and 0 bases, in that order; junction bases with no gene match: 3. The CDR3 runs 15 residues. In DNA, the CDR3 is TGCGCCAGCAGCTCCACAGGGGACTCTGGAAACACCATATATTTT. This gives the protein CASSSTGDSGNTIYF.

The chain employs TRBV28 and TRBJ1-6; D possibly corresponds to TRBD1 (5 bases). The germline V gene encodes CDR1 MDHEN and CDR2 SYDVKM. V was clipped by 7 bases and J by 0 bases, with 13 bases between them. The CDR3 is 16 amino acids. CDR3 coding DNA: TGTGCCAGCACTTTGGGGGGGAGCTCCTATAATTCACCCCTCCACTTT. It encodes CASTLGGSSYNSPLHF.

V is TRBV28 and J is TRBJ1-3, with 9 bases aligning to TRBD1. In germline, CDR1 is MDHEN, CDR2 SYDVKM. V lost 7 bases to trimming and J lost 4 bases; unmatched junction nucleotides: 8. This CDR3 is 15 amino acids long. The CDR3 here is CASTLPGTGGNTIYF. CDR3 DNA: TGTGCCAGCACCTTGCCCGGGACAGGGGGAAACACCATATATTTT.

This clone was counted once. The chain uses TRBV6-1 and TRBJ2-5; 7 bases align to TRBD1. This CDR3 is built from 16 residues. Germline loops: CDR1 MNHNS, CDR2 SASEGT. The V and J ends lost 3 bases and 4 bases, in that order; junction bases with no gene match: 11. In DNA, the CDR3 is TGTGCCAGCAGTGACTTGAGACAGGGTTTTACAGAGACCCAGTACTTC. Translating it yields CASSDLRQGFTETQYF.

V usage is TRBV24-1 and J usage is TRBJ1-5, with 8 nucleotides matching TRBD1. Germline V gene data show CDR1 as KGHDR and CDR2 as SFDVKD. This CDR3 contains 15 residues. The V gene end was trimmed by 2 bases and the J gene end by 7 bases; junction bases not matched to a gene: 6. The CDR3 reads CATSDSGGGRQPQHF. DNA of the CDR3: TGTGCCACCAGTGATTCAGGGGGCGGTCGACAGCCCCAGCATTTT.

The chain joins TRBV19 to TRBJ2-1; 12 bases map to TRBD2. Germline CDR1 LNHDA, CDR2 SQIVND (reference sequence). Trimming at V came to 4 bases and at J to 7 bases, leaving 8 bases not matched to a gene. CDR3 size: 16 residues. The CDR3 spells CASSTTSGGSRNEQFF. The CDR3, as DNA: TGTGCCAGTAGTACGACTAGCGGGGGATCTAGGAATGAGCAGTTCTTC.

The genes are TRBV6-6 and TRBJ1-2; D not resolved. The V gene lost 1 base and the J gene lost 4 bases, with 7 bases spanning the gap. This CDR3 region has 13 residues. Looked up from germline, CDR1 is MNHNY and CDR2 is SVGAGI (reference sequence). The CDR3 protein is CASSYWASYGYTF. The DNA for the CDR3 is TGTGCCAGCAGTTACTGGGCCAGCTATGGCTACACCTTC.